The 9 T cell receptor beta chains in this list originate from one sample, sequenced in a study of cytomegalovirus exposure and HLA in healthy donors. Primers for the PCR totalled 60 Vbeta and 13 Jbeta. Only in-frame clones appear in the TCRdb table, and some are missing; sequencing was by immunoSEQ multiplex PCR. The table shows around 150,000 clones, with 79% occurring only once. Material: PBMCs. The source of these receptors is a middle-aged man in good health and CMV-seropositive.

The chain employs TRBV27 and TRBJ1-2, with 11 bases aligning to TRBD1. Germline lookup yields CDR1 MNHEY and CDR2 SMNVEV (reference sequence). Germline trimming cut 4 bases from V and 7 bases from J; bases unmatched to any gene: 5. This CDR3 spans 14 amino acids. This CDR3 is CASSWDRGESGYTF. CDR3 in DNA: TGTGCCAGCAGTTGGGACAGGGGGGAGTCTGGCTACACCTTC.

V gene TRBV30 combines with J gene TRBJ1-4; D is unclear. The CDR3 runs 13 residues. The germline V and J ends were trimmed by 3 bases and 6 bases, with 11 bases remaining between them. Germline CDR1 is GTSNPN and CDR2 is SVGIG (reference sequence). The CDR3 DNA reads TGTGCCTGGAGCGCGAGTTTCTATGAAAAACTGTTTTTT. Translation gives CAWSASFYEKLFF. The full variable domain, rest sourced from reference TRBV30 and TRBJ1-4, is SQTIHQWPATLVQPVGSPLSLECTVEGTSNPNLYWYRQAAGRGLQLLFYSVGIGQISSEVPQNLSASRPQDRQFILSSKKLLLSDSGFYLCAWSASFYEKLFFGSGTQLSVL.

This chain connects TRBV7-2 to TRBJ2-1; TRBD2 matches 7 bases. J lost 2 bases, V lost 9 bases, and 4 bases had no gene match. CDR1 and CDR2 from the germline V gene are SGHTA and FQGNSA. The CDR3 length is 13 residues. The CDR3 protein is CASRAGAYNEQFF. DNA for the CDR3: TGTGCCAGTCGGGCGGGAGCCTACAATGAGCAGTTCTTC.

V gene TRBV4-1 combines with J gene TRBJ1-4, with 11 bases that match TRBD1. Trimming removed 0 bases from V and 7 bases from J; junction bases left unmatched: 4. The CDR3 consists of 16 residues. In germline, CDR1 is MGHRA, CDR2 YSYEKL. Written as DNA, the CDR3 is TGCGCCAGCAGCCAAGAATGGACAGGGGGCCCTGAAAAACTGTTTTTT. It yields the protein CASSQEWTGGPEKLFF.

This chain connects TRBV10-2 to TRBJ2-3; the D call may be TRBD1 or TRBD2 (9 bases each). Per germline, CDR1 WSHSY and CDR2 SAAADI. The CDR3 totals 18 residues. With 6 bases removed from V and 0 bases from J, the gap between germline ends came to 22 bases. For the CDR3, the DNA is TGCGCCAGCAGGGACAGGGGTTTAGCGGGAGCTAGCACAGATACGCAGTATTTT. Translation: CASRDRGLAGASTDTQYF.

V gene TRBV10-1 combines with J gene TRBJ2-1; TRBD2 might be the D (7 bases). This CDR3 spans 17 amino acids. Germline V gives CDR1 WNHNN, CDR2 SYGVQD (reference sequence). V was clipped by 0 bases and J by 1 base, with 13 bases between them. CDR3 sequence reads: CASSESGGGRSYNEQFF. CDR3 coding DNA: TGCGCCAGCAGTGAGTCGGGGGGCGGGAGATCCTACAATGAGCAGTTCTTC.

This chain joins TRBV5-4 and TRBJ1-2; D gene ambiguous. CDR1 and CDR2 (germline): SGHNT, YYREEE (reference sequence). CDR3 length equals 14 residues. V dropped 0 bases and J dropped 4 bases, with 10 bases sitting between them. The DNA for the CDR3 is TGTGCCAGCAGCTTGGTTGGGGAGGGCTATGGCTACACCTTC. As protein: CASSLVGEGYGYTF.

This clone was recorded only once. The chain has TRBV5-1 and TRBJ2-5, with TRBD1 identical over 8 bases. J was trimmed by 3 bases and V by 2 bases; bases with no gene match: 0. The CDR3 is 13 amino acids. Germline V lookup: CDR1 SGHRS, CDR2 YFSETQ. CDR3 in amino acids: CASSLQGEETQYF. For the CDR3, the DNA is TGCGCCAGCAGCTTACAGGGGGAAGAGACCCAGTACTTC.

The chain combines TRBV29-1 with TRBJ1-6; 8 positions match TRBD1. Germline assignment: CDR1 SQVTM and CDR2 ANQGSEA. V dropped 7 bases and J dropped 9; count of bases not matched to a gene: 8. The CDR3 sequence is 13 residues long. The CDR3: CSARQGPGSPLHF. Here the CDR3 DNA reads TGCAGCGCTCGACAGGGGCCTGGTTCACCCCTCCACTTT.